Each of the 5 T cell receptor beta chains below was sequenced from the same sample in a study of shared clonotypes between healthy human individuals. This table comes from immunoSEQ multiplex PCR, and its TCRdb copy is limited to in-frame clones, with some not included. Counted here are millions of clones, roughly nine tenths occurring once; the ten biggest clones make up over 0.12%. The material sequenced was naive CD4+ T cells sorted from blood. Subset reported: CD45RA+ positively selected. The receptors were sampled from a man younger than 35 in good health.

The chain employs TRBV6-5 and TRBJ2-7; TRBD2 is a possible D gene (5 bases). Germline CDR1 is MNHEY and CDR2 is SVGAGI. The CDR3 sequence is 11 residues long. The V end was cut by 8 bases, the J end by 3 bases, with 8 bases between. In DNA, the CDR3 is TGTGCCAGCCGGACTCTCTACGAGCAGTACTTC. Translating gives CASRTLYEQYF.

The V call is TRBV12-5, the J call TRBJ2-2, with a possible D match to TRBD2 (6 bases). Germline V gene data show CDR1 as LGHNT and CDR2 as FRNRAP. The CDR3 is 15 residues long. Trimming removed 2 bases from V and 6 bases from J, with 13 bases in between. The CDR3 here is CASGLPSWGAGELFF. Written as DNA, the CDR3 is TGTGCTAGTGGTTTGCCATCTTGGGGGGCCGGGGAGCTGTTTTTT. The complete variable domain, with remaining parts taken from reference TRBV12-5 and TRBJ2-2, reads DARVTQTPRHKVTEMGQEVTMRCQPILGHNTVFWYRQTMMQGLELLAYFRNRAPLDDSGMPKDRFSAEMPDATLATLKIQPSEPRDSAVYFCASGLPSWGAGELFFGEGSRLTVL.

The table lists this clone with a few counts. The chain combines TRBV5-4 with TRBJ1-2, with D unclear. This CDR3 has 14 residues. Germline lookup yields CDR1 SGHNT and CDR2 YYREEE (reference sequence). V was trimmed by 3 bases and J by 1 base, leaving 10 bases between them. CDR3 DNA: TGTGCCAGCAGCTCTGGATCACTTAACTATGGCTACACCTTC. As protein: CASSSGSLNYGYTF.

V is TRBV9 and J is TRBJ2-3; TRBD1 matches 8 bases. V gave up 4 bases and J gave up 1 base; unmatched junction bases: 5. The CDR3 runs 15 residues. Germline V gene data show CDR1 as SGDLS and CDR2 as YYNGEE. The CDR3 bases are TGTGCCAGCAGCTCCGACAGGGGACGCACAGATACGCAGTATTTT. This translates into CASSSDRGRTDTQYF.

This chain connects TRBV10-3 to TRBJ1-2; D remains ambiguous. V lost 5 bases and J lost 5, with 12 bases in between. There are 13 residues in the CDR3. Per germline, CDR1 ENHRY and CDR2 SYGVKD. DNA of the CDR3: TGTGCCATCAGTCGTCCCGGCTCGTATGGCTACACCTTC. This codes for CAISRPGSYGYTF.